This is a list of T cell receptor beta chains from one sample in a study of pediatric ulcerative colitis. Libraries were prepared by immunoSEQ multiplex PCR; TCRdb keeps only in-frame clonotypes and omits some of them. Of roughly 30,000 clones in the sample, around 82% are singletons; the top ten hold approximately 4%. The specimen was blood. The receptors were sampled from a boy between 10 and 17 years old with severe ulcerative colitis. The CDR3 runs from the conserved cysteine through the conserved F or W. D genes are given only for firm matches. The size of a clone is reported for some rows only, either as once, few or many, or as a class for expanded clones.

size,V,J,D,DNA,CDR3
.,TRBV7-9,TRBJ1-2,.,TGTGCCAGCAGCTTACTAGCCTCAGATGGCTACACCTTC,CASSLLASDGYTF
.,TRBV2,TRBJ1-6,.,TGTGCCAGCAGCAAGGGAATCTCCTATAATTCACCCCTCCACTTT,CASSKGISYNSPLHF
.,TRBV18,TRBJ2-2,.,TGTGCCAGCCCGTCCTTCACCCCCGGGGAGCTGTTTTTT,CASPSFTPGELFF
.,TRBV29-1,TRBJ1-1,.,TGCAGCGTTTCAGGTGTCATGAACACTGAAGCTTTCTTT,CSVSGVMNTEAFF
.,TRBV6-1,TRBJ2-1,.,TGTGCCAGCCACGAGGGGGATACATACAATGAGCAGTTCTTC,CASHEGDTYNEQFF
.,TRBV6-4,TRBJ2-1,.,TGTGCCAGCAGTGACTCCGTTGAGGGGCACAATGAGCAGTTCTTC,CASSDSVEGHNEQFF
few,TRBV2,TRBJ1-2,TRBD1,TGTGCCAGCCGAAGAGGGACAGGGGGTGGCTACACCTTC,CASRRGTGGGYTF
.,TRBV27,TRBJ1-2,.,TGTGCCAGCAGGACAGGTCTCTATGGCTACACCTTC,CASRTGLYGYTF
.,TRBV19,TRBJ2-2,.,TGTGCCAGTAGTATACACTTCTTAAGGGCGGACACCGGGGAGCTGTTTTTT,CASSIHFLRADTGELFF
.,TRBV28,TRBJ1-5,TRBD1,TGTGCCAGCACCCGGGACAGGGAAGTGAAATTACCCCAGCATTTT,CASTRDREVKLPQHF
.,TRBV30,TRBJ1-5,.,TGTGCCTGGAGTGTATCCGGCGATCAGCCCCAGCATTTT,CAWSVSGDQPQHF
.,TRBV6-1,TRBJ1-2,.,TGTGCCAGCAGTGAGTCAGGTCTTAACGTCTATGGCTACACCTTC,CASSESGLNVYGYTF
.,TRBV6-1,TRBJ2-5,.,TGTGCCAGCAGTGTAGGCAGCCAAGAGACCCAGTACTTC,CASSVGSQETQYF
.,TRBV19,TRBJ2-6,.,TGTGCCAGTAGTCGAGGACGGGGACCGTCTGGGGCCAACGTCCTGACTTTC,CASSRGRGPSGANVLTF
once,TRBV30,TRBJ1-4,.,TGTGCCTGGAGTGTACGTGTTCCCAGGGCGCGGGAAAAACTGTTTTTT,CAWSVRVPRAREKLFF
.,TRBV4-1,TRBJ2-5,.,TGCGCCAGCAGCTACCCCGGGACTGGGGACCAGACCCAGTACTTC,CASSYPGTGDQTQYF
few,TRBV9,TRBJ1-6,.,TGTGCCAGCAGCGTAGAAGGGAATACAAATTCACCCCTCCACTTT,CASSVEGNTNSPLHF
.,TRBV6-5,TRBJ2-7,.,TGTGCCAGCAGCGGACAGTTCGGGGAGCAGTACTTC,CASSGQFGEQYF
.,TRBV13,TRBJ2-2,.,TGTGCCAGCAGCTCCGGACCCGGCACCGGGGAGCTGTTTTTT,CASSSGPGTGELFF
.,TRBV11-3,TRBJ2-1,TRBD1,TGTGCCAGCAGCTTAAGTTTCGGGACAGGGGTCCACAATGAGCAGTTCTTC,CASSLSFGTGVHNEQFF
.,TRBV11-3,TRBJ1-4,.,TGTGCCAGCAGCTTAGTATCCAAACTGTTTTTT,CASSLVSKLFF
.,TRBV10-3,TRBJ1-2,TRBD1,TGTGCCATCAGTGAGGACAGGGTTGACCCTAACTATGGCTACACCTTC,CAISEDRVDPNYGYTF
.,TRBV5-5,TRBJ2-3,TRBD2,TGTGCCAGCAGCACCGGACTAGCAGCTCCCACAGATACGCAGTATTTT,CASSTGLAAPTDTQYF
.,TRBV2,TRBJ1-2,.,TGTGCCAGCAGTGAAGACAGGGCCTATGGCTACACCTTC,CASSEDRAYGYTF
.,TRBV4-3,TRBJ1-2,TRBD1,TGCGCCAGCAGCATCGACAGGGACTATGGCTACACCTTC,CASSIDRDYGYTF
.,TRBV5-1,TRBJ1-2,TRBD1,TGCGCCAGCCGTCCGACAGGGAACTATGGCTACACCTTC,CASRPTGNYGYTF
.,TRBV25-1,TRBJ1-4,.,TGTGCCAGCAGTGCGGTTCTAGACAATTCTGCAACTAATGAAAAACTGTTTTTT,CASSAVLDNSATNEKLFF
.,TRBV30,TRBJ2-3,TRBD2,TGTGCCTGGAGTTCCCCGGGACTAGACCCTACAGATACGCAGTATTTT,CAWSSPGLDPTDTQYF
.,TRBV5-1,TRBJ2-5,.,TGCGCCAGCAGCTTGCTAGGGGCAGAGACCCAGTACTTC,CASSLLGAETQYF
.,TRBV7-6,TRBJ2-5,TRBD2,TGTGCCAGCAGTCAAGCGGGGAGCCAAGAGACCCAGTACTTC,CASSQAGSQETQYF
.,TRBV29-1,TRBJ2-1,TRBD2,TGCAGCGTTGAACCCCTTTTTAGGAGCGGGGGGGCCAACTCCTACAATGAGCAGTTCTTC,CSVEPLFRSGGANSYNEQFF
.,TRBV7-3,TRBJ1-2,TRBD1,TGTGCCAGCAGCTTAGGGGGACAGGGTGACGCTGGCTACACCTTC,CASSLGGQGDAGYTF
few,TRBV5-5,TRBJ1-6,.,TGTGCCAGCAGCCCCGGACAGTTTAATTCACCCCTCCACTTT,CASSPGQFNSPLHF
.,TRBV5-1,TRBJ1-1,.,TGCGCCAGCAGCCCCCAGTCCGGTGGGAACACTGAAGCTTTCTTT,CASSPQSGGNTEAFF
.,TRBV10-3,TRBJ1-4,.,TGTGCCATCAGCGACGGACCGGTAAAACTGTTTTTT,CAISDGPVKLFF
.,TRBV16,TRBJ1-6,.,TGTGCCAGCAGCCAATCAATGGCTGGCTGGAACTCACCCCTCCACTTT,CASSQSMAGWNSPLHF
.,TRBV18,TRBJ2-3,.,TGTGCCAGCTCACGAACAGGCGGGCCAGGGACTAGCACAGATACGCAGTATTTT,CASSRTGGPGTSTDTQYF
few,TRBV4-3,TRBJ1-1,.,TGCGCCAGCAGCCAAGGTTACATGGGGACTGAAGCTTTCTTT,CASSQGYMGTEAFF
.,TRBV7-9,TRBJ2-7,.,TGTGCCAGCAGCGTCAGGGGGGTCGACGAGCAGTACTTC,CASSVRGVDEQYF
.,TRBV5-1,TRBJ1-1,.,TGCGCCAGCAGCTTGGGGGGCATCGATGAAGCTTTCTTT,CASSLGGIDEAFF
.,TRBV19,TRBJ1-2,.,TGTGCCAGTGGACGGAGTAACTATGGCTACACCTTC,CASGRSNYGYTF
.,TRBV6-5,TRBJ2-7,.,TGTGCCAGCATGACAGCCCCTCACTACGAGCAGTACTTC,CASMTAPHYEQYF
.,TRBV19,TRBJ1-5,.,TGTGCCAGTAGTAAGTCAGCCGGTGGGCCCCAGCATTTT,CASSKSAGGPQHF
few,TRBV7-7,TRBJ1-2,.,TGTGCTAGCAGCTTATGGTGGGTCAGGCCCACGGCTAACTATGGCTACACCTTC,CASSLWWVRPTANYGYTF
.,TRBV29-1,TRBJ1-5,TRBD1,TGCAGCGCCACTTACGGGACAGGGGGTTGGCAGCCCCAGCATTTT,CSATYGTGGWQPQHF
.,TRBV4-1,TRBJ2-1,TRBD2,TGCGCCAGCAGCCAAGGGACTAGCGGCTCCTACAATGAGCAGTTCTTC,CASSQGTSGSYNEQFF
.,TRBV5-4,TRBJ1-2,.,TGTGCCAGCAGCCGAGGGGAGCCATCCTATGGCTACACCTTC,CASSRGEPSYGYTF
.,TRBV19,TRBJ1-5,TRBD1,TGTGCCAGTAGTATACAGGGACAGGGGGCACGTCAGCCCCAGCATTTT,CASSIQGQGARQPQHF
.,TRBV30,TRBJ2-1,.,TGTGCCTGGAGTGAGGGGACCGAGCAGTTCTTC,CAWSEGTEQFF
.,TRBV15,TRBJ2-5,.,TGTGCCACCAGCAGAGTAAGGGAGGAGACCCAGTACTTC,CATSRVREETQYF
.,TRBV14,TRBJ1-3,.,TGTGCCAGCAGCCACGCACCCTATTCTGGAAACACCATATATTTT,CASSHAPYSGNTIYF
.,TRBV5-1,TRBJ1-1,.,TGCGCCAGCAGCCTGACAATCCAACCGAACACTGAAGCTTTCTTT,CASSLTIQPNTEAFF